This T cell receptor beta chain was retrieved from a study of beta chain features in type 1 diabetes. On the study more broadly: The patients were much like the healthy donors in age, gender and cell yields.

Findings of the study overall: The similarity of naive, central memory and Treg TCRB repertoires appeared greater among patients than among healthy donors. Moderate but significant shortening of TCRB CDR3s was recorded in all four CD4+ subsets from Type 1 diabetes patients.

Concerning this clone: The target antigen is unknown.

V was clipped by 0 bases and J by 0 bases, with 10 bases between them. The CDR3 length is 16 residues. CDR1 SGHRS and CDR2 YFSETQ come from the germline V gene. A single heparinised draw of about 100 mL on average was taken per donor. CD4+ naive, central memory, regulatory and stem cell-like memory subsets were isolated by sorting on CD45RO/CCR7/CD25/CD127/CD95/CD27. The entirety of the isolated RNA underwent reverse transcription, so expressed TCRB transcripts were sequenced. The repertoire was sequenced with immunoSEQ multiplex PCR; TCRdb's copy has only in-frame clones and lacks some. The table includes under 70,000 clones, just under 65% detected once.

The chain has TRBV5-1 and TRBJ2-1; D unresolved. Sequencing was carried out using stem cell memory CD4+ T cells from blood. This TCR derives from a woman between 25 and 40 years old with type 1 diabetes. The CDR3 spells CASSLVGAFSYNEQFF. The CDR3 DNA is TGCGCCAGCAGCTTGGTGGGCGCTTTCTCCTACAATGAGCAGTTCTTC.